The 4 T cell receptor beta chains reported below all come from one sample, sequenced in a study of high-grade serous ovarian cancer treatment subgroups. Tumor tissue was taken before any definitive surgery or chemotherapy was given. Generated by immunoSEQ multiplex PCR, the TCRdb table keeps only in-frame clones and is missing some. The sample records 7,500 to 10,000 clones, about 75% being singletons. The material sequenced was tumor tissue. The receptors were gathered from a human donor with high-grade serous ovarian cancer.

This rearrangement joins TRBV13 to TRBJ2-1; maybe TRBD2 (5 bases). The CDR3 is made up of 15 amino acids. V lost 5 bases and J 0 bases, leaving 11 bases between the germline ends. The germline V gene has CDR1 PRHDT and CDR2 FYEKMQ (reference sequence). This CDR3 reads CASSLRLSSYNEQFF. The CDR3, as DNA: TGTGCCAGCAGCCTAAGACTAAGCTCCTACAATGAGCAGTTCTTC.

The rearrangement uses TRBV10-3 and TRBJ1-3, with D possibly TRBD1 on 6 matching bases. The CDR3 has 15 amino acids. The germline V gene encodes CDR1 ENHRY and CDR2 SYGVKD. V lost 11 bases and J 6 bases, leaving 23 bases between the germline ends. The CDR3 reads CASQEGGGYENTIYF. In DNA form, the CDR3 reads TGTGCCTCGCAAGAGGGGGGGGGCTACGAAAACACCATATATTTT.

This clone was seen more than once but under ten times. This chain uses TRBV7-9 with TRBJ1-1, with TRBD1 as a possible D gene (5 bases). The CDR3 is 14 amino acids. Germline-derived CDR1 and CDR2 are SEHNR and FQNEAQ (reference sequence). V dropped 3 bases and J dropped 2 bases, with 10 bases sitting between them. The CDR3 is CASSFYGTNTEAFF. Here the CDR3 DNA reads TGTGCCAGCAGCTTTTACGGGACCAACACTGAAGCTTTCTTT.

This clone was observed a single time. CDR3 sequence (DNA): TGTGCCAGCAGCCTCACCCCGAGACAGGGGAGTGGAAACACCATATATTTT. It is translated as CASSLTPRQGSGNTIYF. The genes are TRBV7-2 and TRBJ1-3; TRBD1 aligns across 8 bases. V lost 5 bases, J lost 3 bases, and 12 bases stayed unmatched. This CDR3 spans 17 amino acids. Germline V CDR1 and CDR2: SGHTA, FQGNSA. Based on the CDR3 plus reference TRBV7-2 and TRBJ1-3, the full variable domain is GAGVSQSPSNKVTEKGKDVELRCDPISGHTALYWYRQSLGQGLEFLIYFQGNSAPDKSGLPSDRFSAERTGGSVSTLTIQRTQQEDSAVYLCASSLTPRQGSGNTIYFGEGSWLTVV.